This T cell receptor (beta chain) originates from a study of shared T cell receptors in the human thymus. The germline V and J ends were trimmed by 4 bases and 6 bases, with 25 bases remaining between them. The CDR3 is made up of 17 amino acids. CDR1 is MDHEN, CDR2 SYDVKM, per germline. Repertoires were generated with immunoSEQ multiplex PCR, while TCRdb's copy carries only in-frame clones and drops some. The profile shows 640,000 or so clones, around 87% of them singletons. These data also formed part of another study, on human thymus T cells.

The chain employs TRBV28 and TRBJ2-7, with D perhaps TRBD2 (6 bases). The sample comprised thymocytes. This clonotype was sampled from a boy under two years old with a congenital heart defect. The CDR3 region has the DNA TGTGCCAGCAGTTCCCCGGTCCCCGGGACTTCCAAATCCGAGCAGTACTTC. Translation: CASSSPVPGTSKSEQYF. Looking up the rest from reference TRBV28 and TRBJ2-7 gives the full variable domain: DVKVTQSSRYLVKRTGEKVFLECVQDMDHENMFWYRQDPGLGLRLIYFSYDVKMKEKGDIPEGYSVSREKKERFSLILESASTNQTSMYLCASSSPVPGTSKSEQYFGPGTRLTVT.